Presented here are 9 T cell receptor beta chains from one specimen sequenced in a study of early T cells in non-severe SARS-CoV-2 infection. TCRdb ran MiXCR on the 5' RACE reads and lists one entry per CDR3 protein. The sample has tens of thousands of distinct CDR3 sequences, 12% seen once. Sequenced input: whole blood. Source of these receptors: an adult who was a healthcare worker with PCR-confirmed SARS-CoV-2 infection or an uninfected control (not recorded which).

This clonotype has a count of ten or more. The rearrangement links TRBV5-4 to TRBJ2-7; D is uncertain. This CDR3 region has 14 residues. CDR1 and CDR2 from the germline V gene are SGHNT and YYREEE (reference sequence). V was pared by 4 bases and J by 0 bases, with 11 bases between. The chain's CDR3 is CASSPKRFSYEQYF. The CDR3 DNA reads TGTGCCAGCAGCCCTAAACGTTTCTCCTACGAGCAGTACTTC.

The J gene is TRBJ2-7, the V gene TRBV10-3; tentative D call: TRBD2 (5 bases). Germline-derived CDR1 and CDR2 are ENHRY and SYGVKD. The V gene lost 5 bases and the J gene lost 9 bases, with 11 bases spanning the gap. The CDR3 sequence is 11 residues long. CDR3 amino acids: CAISPGSWQYF. The CDR3 region has the DNA TGTGCCATCAGTCCGGGGAGTTGGCAGTACTTC.

This clonotype was observed a single time. The chain carries TRBV29-1 and TRBJ2-2; possibly TRBD2 for D (6 bases). Germline CDR1 is SQVTM and CDR2 is ANQGSEA. Trimming left V 4 bases short and J 5 bases short, with 14 bases between. The CDR3 contains 14 residues. The CDR3 DNA sequence: TGCAGCGTTGGACTAGTGGGTGCAACCGGGGAGCTGTTTTTT. Amino acid sequence: CSVGLVGATGELFF.

This clonotype was detected only a few times. The chain couples TRBV7-9 to TRBJ2-2; D is possibly TRBD2 (6 bases). Germline V gene sequence: CDR1 SEHNR, CDR2 FQNEAQ (reference sequence). The CDR3 spans 14 residues. V was trimmed by 10 bases and J by 2 bases, leaving 14 bases between them. The CDR3 DNA reads TGTGCCATAATGACTAGGCATAACACCGGGGAGCTGTTTTTT. This codes for CAIMTRHNTGELFF.

DNA of the CDR3: TGTGCTAGTCGGGGAGACAGAACGGACACTGAAGCTTTCTTT. Residues: CASRGDRTDTEAFF. The genes are TRBV12-5 and TRBJ1-1, with D possibly TRBD1 on 5 matching bases. This CDR3 has 14 amino acids. Germline V lookup: CDR1 LGHNT, CDR2 FRNRAP. V lost 8 bases to trimming and J lost 3 bases, with 16 bases between them.

J is TRBJ2-7 and V is TRBV2; 7 bases fit TRBD2. The CDR3 is 14 amino acids. V was clipped by 10 bases and J by 3 bases; unmatched bases: 12. Germline V gene data show CDR1 as SNHLY and CDR2 as FYNNEI. The CDR3 spells CATIRSGGSYEQYF. The CDR3 DNA reads as TGTGCCACCATCAGATCCGGGGGGAGCTACGAGCAGTACTTC.

In this sample, this clonotype turned up many times. V gene TRBV6-5 combines with J gene TRBJ1-1, with 7 nucleotides matching TRBD1. The CDR3 covers 13 residues. Germline V CDR1 and CDR2: MNHEY, SVGAGI. V lost 2 bases to trimming and J lost 8 bases; unmatched junction nucleotides: 5. For the CDR3, the DNA is TGTGCCAGCAGTTACCCCGGGACAGACGAAGCTTTCTTT. As protein: CASSYPGTDEAFF.

This clonotype came up many times. V is TRBV9 and J is TRBJ2-7; D may correspond to TRBD1 or TRBD2 (5 bases each). The V gene's germline CDR1 is SGDLS and CDR2 YYNGEE. This CDR3 spans 16 amino acids. With 0 bases removed from V and 1 base from J, the gap between germline ends came to 14 bases. In DNA, the CDR3 is TGTGCCAGCAGCGTAGGCGAGGGGCGACTGTCCTACGAGCAGTACTTC. Its translation: CASSVGEGRLSYEQYF.

This clonotype was detected many times. V gene TRBV12-3 or TRBV12-4 combines with J gene TRBJ1-1, with D maybe TRBD1 (5 bases). CDR3 length: 13 residues. Trimming took 2 bases from V and 3 from J, leaving 7 bases between them. The CDR3 sequence is CASSLIGDTEAFF. The CDR3 DNA is TGTGCCAGCAGTTTAATAGGGGACACTGAAGCTTTCTTT.